This T cell receptor (beta chain) was captured by sequencing in a study of blood T cell repertoires in COVID-19. For the study at large: Acute-phase and convalescent COVID-19 samples originated in the United States, Italy and Spain. Nucleic acid was either cDNA or gDNA, and it came from T cells, B-cell-depleted T cells, or PBMCs.

The CDR3 covers 15 residues. Trimming left V 3 bases short and J 1 base short, with 7 bases between. Germline CDR1 is MNHNS and CDR2 is SASEGT. Sequenced by immunoSEQ multiplex PCR; TCRdb stores in-frame clones only, minus some. The sample lists about 190,000 clones; 80% were seen once. Sequencing was done on a sample of peripheral blood. V usage is TRBV6-1 and J usage is TRBJ1-6; D ambiguous. The clonotype originates from a man aged 60 to 69 with acute or convalescent COVID-19. The CDR3 region has the DNA TGTGCCAGCAGTGATTCGGGGTCCTATAATTCACCCCTCCACTTT. Its protein product is CASSDSGSYNSPLHF.